This is a list of T cell receptor beta chains from one sample in a study of lymphopenia after photon versus proton radiotherapy. The method was immunoSEQ multiplex PCR; TCRdb's version includes in-frame clones alone and lacks a portion of them. The table has some 16,000 clones, around 85% seen once. The sample consisted of peripheral blood, taken from a patient treated with proton-based radiotherapy. These receptors came from an older woman with cholangiocarcinoma. Some clones in this sample may be carry-over from other donors' samples. The CDR3 runs from the conserved cysteine through the conserved F or W. A D gene is named only where the DNA matches it firmly. Clone sizes are given selectively: once, few, many, or a class where the clone is expanded.

d_gene: NA
abundance: NA
j_gene: TRBJ2-3
v_gene: TRBV29-1
CDR3aa: CSASMGDTQYF
CDR3nt: TGCAGCGCCTCAATGGGAGATACGCAGTATTTT

d_gene: NA
abundance: NA
j_gene: TRBJ1-1
v_gene: TRBV29-1
CDR3aa: CSVVKGMYTEAFF
CDR3nt: TGCAGCGTTGTGAAAGGGATGTACACTGAAGCTTTCTTT

d_gene: NA
abundance: NA
j_gene: TRBJ2-7
v_gene: TRBV19
CDR3aa: CASSTQHSYEQYF
CDR3nt: TGTGCCAGTAGTACGCAACATTCCTACGAGCAGTACTTC

d_gene: NA
abundance: once
j_gene: TRBJ1-1
v_gene: TRBV5-1
CDR3aa: CASSSGGMNTEAFF
CDR3nt: TGCGCCAGCAGCTCGGGTGGGATGAACACTGAAGCTTTCTTT

d_gene: TRBD2
abundance: NA
j_gene: TRBJ2-2
v_gene: TRBV5-1
CDR3aa: CASSGTSGGTGGELFF
CDR3nt: TGCGCCAGCAGCGGGACTAGCGGGGGGACCGGCGGGGAGCTGTTTTTT

d_gene: NA
abundance: few
j_gene: TRBJ1-5
v_gene: TRBV19
CDR3aa: CASSGSWISNQPQHF
CDR3nt: TGTGCCAGTAGTGGATCCTGGATTAGCAATCAGCCCCAGCATTTT

d_gene: TRBD1
abundance: NA
j_gene: TRBJ2-7
v_gene: TRBV7-2
CDR3aa: CASSQGRDRVYEQYF
CDR3nt: TGTGCCAGCAGCCAGGGTCGGGACAGGGTATACGAGCAGTACTTC

d_gene: TRBD2
abundance: NA
j_gene: TRBJ2-2
v_gene: TRBV2
CDR3aa: CASRMTSSLTGELFF
CDR3nt: TGTGCCAGCAGGATGACTAGCTCTCTGACCGGGGAGCTGTTTTTT

d_gene: TRBD1
abundance: NA
j_gene: TRBJ1-2
v_gene: TRBV6-5
CDR3aa: CASRTTGVGYYGYTF
CDR3nt: TGTGCCAGCAGAACGACAGGGGTGGGTTACTATGGCTACACCTTC

d_gene: NA
abundance: NA
j_gene: TRBJ1-2
v_gene: TRBV28
CDR3aa: CASSLPDPVGYGYTF
CDR3nt: TGTGCCAGCAGTTTACCGGACCCGGTAGGGTATGGCTACACCTTC

d_gene: NA
abundance: once
j_gene: TRBJ1-3
v_gene: TRBV5-1
CDR3aa: CASSIQSSGNTIYF
CDR3nt: TGCGCCAGCAGCATACAGAGCTCTGGAAACACCATATATTTT

d_gene: NA
abundance: once
j_gene: TRBJ1-2
v_gene: TRBV5-4
CDR3aa: CASSLDGNYGYTF
CDR3nt: TGTGCCAGCAGCTTAGACGGGAACTATGGCTACACCTTC

d_gene: TRBD2
abundance: NA
j_gene: TRBJ2-5
v_gene: TRBV2
CDR3aa: CASSPLGGETQYF
CDR3nt: TGTGCCAGCAGTCCCCTGGGAGGGGAGACCCAGTACTTC

d_gene: TRBD1
abundance: NA
j_gene: TRBJ2-2
v_gene: TRBV28
CDR3aa: CASRPTGGKAGELFF
CDR3nt: TGTGCCAGCAGACCCACAGGGGGCAAGGCCGGGGAGCTGTTTTTT

d_gene: TRBD2
abundance: once
j_gene: TRBJ2-3
v_gene: TRBV6-5
CDR3aa: CASRKTSGGSDTQYF
CDR3nt: TGTGCCAGCAGGAAAACTAGCGGGGGGAGCGATACGCAGTATTTT

d_gene: NA
abundance: NA
j_gene: TRBJ1-3
v_gene: TRBV9
CDR3aa: CASSGPGHNAGNTIYF
CDR3nt: TGTGCCAGCAGTGGCCCGGGACACAACGCTGGAAACACCATATATTTT

d_gene: NA
abundance: NA
j_gene: TRBJ1-4
v_gene: TRBV4-1
CDR3aa: CASSGTGYEKLFF
CDR3nt: TGCGCCAGTTCCGGGACGGGTTATGAAAAACTGTTTTTT

d_gene: TRBD1
abundance: NA
j_gene: TRBJ2-7
v_gene: TRBV27
CDR3aa: CASSLPPGQGIHEQYF
CDR3nt: TGTGCCAGCAGTTTGCCCCCGGGACAGGGGATTCACGAGCAGTACTTC

d_gene: NA
abundance: NA
j_gene: TRBJ1-5
v_gene: TRBV5-5
CDR3aa: CASSLAHQPQHF
CDR3nt: TGTGCCAGCAGCTTGGCCCATCAGCCCCAGCATTTT

d_gene: NA
abundance: NA
j_gene: TRBJ2-2
v_gene: TRBV19
CDR3aa: CASSKDRPNTGELFF
CDR3nt: TGTGCCAGTAGCAAAGACAGGCCGAACACCGGGGAGCTGTTTTTT

d_gene: TRBD1
abundance: once
j_gene: TRBJ1-5
v_gene: TRBV2
CDR3aa: CASSRTGFGQPQHF
CDR3nt: TGTGCCAGCAGCCGGACAGGGTTTGGTCAGCCCCAGCATTTT

d_gene: NA
abundance: medium-sized
j_gene: TRBJ2-4
v_gene: TRBV27
CDR3aa: CAPRVNGGLAKNIQYF
CDR3nt: TGTGCCCCCAGGGTCAACGGAGGTCTAGCCAAAAACATTCAGTACTTC

d_gene: TRBD2
abundance: NA
j_gene: TRBJ2-1
v_gene: TRBV29-1
CDR3aa: CSVEAGGTSPPSLYNEQFF
CDR3nt: TGCAGCGTTGAGGCCGGGGGGACTAGCCCACCTAGCCTCTACAATGAGCAGTTCTTC

d_gene: NA
abundance: NA
j_gene: TRBJ1-1
v_gene: TRBV2
CDR3aa: CASRGGTGPSNTEAFF
CDR3nt: TGTGCCAGCAGGGGAGGAACAGGCCCTTCGAACACTGAAGCTTTCTTT

d_gene: NA
abundance: NA
j_gene: TRBJ2-1
v_gene: TRBV7-6
CDR3aa: CASSSGAYNEQFF
CDR3nt: TGTGCCAGCAGCTCAGGGGCCTACAATGAGCAGTTCTTC

d_gene: TRBD2
abundance: NA
j_gene: TRBJ2-3
v_gene: TRBV6-4
CDR3aa: CASSDSGGADTQYF
CDR3nt: TGTGCCAGCAGTGACAGCGGGGGGGCAGATACGCAGTATTTT

d_gene: NA
abundance: NA
j_gene: TRBJ2-4
v_gene: TRBV18
CDR3aa: CASSPQSGAAKNIQYF
CDR3nt: TGTGCCAGCTCACCCCAGTCGGGGGCGGCCAAAAACATTCAGTACTTC